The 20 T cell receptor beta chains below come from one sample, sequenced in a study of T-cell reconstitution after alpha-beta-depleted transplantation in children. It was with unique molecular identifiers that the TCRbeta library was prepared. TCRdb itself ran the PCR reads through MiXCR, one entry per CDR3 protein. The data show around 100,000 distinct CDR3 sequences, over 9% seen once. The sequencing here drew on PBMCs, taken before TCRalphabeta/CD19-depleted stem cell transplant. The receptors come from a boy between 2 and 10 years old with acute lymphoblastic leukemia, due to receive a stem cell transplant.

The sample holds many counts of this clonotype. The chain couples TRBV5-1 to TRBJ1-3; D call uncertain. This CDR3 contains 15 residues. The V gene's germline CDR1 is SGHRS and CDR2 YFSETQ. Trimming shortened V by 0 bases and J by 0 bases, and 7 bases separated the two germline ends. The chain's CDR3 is CASSLDPSSGNTIYF. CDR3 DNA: TGCGCCAGCAGCTTGGACCCGAGCTCTGGAAACACCATATATTTT.

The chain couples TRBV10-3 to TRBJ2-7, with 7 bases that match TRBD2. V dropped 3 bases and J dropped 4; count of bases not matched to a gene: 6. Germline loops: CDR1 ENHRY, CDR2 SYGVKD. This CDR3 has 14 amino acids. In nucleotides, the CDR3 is TGTGCCATCAGTGATCCAGGACTAGGGTACGAGCAGTACTTC. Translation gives CAISDPGLGYEQYF.

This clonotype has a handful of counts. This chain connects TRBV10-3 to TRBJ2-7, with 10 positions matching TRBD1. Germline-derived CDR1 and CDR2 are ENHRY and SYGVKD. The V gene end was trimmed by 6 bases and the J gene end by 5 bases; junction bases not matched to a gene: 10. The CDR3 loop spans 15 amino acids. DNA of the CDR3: TGTGCCATCAGCGACCGGGACAGGGGCGTCAACGAGCAGTACTTC. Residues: CAISDRDRGVNEQYF.

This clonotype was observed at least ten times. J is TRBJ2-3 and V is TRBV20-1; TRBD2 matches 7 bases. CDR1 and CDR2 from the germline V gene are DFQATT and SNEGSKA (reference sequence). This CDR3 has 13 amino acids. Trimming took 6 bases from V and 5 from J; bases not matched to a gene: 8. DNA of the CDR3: TGCAGTGCCAGTTTTACTAGCGAAGATACGCAGTATTTT. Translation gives CSASFTSEDTQYF.

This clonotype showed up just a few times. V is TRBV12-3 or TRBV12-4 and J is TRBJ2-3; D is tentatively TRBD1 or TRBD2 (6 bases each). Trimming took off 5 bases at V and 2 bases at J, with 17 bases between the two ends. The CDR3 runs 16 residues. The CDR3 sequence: CASSAGVGGNTDTQYF. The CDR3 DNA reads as TGTGCCAGCAGTGCCGGGGTGGGGGGCAACACAGATACGCAGTATTTT.

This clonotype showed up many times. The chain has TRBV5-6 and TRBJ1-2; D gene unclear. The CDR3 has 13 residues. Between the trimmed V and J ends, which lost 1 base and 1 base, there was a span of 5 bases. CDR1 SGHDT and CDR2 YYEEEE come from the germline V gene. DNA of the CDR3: TGTGCCAGCAGCTTGACAGTTAACTATGGCTACACCTTC. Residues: CASSLTVNYGYTF.

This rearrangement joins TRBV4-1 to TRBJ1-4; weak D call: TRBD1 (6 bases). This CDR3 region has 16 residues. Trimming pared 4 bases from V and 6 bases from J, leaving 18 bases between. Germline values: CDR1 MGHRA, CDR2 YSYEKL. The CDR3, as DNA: TGCGCCAGCAGCCCCGACGCGGGCAGGGGCTATGAAAAACTGTTTTTT. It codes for CASSPDAGRGYEKLFF.

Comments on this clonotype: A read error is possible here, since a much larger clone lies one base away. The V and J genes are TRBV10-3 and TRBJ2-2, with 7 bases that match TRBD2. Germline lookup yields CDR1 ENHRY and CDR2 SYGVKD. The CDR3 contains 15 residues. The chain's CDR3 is CAVRIGTMNTGELFF. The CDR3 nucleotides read TGTGCCGTCAGGATCGGGACTATGAACACCGGGGAGCTGTTTTTT.

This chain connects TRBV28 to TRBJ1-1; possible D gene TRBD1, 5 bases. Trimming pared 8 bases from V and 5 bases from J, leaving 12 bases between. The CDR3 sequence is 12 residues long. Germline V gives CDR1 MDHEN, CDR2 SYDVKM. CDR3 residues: CASGGQGTEAFF. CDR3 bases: TGTGCCAGCGGAGGACAAGGAACTGAAGCTTTCTTT.

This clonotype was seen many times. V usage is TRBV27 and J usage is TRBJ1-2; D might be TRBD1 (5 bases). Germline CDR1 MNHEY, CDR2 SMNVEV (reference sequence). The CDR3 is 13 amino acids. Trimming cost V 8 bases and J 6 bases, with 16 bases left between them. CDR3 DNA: TGTGCCAGCGGGACTGGGACTTTTCATGGCTACACCTTC. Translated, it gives CASGTGTFHGYTF.

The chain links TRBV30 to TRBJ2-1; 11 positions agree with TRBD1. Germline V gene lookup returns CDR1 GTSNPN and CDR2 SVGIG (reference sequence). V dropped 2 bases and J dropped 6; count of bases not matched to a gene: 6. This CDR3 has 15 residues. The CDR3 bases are TGTGCCTGGAGTACGGGGGACAGGGGGTTCAATGAGCAGTTCTTC. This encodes CAWSTGDRGFNEQFF.

The CDR3 DNA follows: TGTGCCAGCAGACTCTTCGGGAACACCATATATTTT. This encodes CASRLFGNTIYF. The V gene is TRBV12-3 or TRBV12-4, the J gene TRBJ1-3; D call uncertain. Trimming shortened V by 6 bases and J by 7 bases, and 10 bases separated the two germline ends. This CDR3 spans 12 amino acids.

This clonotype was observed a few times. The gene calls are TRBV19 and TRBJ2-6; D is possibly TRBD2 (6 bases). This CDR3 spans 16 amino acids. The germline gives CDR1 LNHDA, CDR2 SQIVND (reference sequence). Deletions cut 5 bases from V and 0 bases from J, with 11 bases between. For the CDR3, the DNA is TGTGCCAGTAGTCGGGAGAGGGGCTCTGGGGCCAACGTCCTGACTTTC. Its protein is CASSRERGSGANVLTF.

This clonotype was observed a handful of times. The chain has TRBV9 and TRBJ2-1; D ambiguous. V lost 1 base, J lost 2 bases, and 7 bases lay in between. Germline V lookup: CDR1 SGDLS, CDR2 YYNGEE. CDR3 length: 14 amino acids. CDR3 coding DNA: TGTGCCAGCAGCGTACTCCCAACCTACAATGAGCAGTTCTTC. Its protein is CASSVLPTYNEQFF.

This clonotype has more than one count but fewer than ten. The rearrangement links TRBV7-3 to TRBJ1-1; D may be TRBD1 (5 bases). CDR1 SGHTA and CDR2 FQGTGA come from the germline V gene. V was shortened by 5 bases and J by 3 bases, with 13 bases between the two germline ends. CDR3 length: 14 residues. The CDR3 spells CASSVDGTHTEAFF. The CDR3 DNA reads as TGTGCCAGCAGCGTCGACGGGACCCACACTGAAGCTTTCTTT.

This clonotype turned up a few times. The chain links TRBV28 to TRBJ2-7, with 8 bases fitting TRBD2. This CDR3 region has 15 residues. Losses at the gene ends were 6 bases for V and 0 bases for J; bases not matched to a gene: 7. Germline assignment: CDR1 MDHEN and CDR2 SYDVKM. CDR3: CASSKGTSGSYEQYF. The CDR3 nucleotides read TGTGCCAGCAGCAAAGGTACTAGCGGCTCCTACGAGCAGTACTTC. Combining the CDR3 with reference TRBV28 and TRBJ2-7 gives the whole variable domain DVKVTQSSRYLVKRTGEKVFLECVQDMDHENMFWYRQDPGLGLRLIYFSYDVKMKEKGDIPEGYSVSREKKERFSLILESASTNQTSMYLCASSKGTSGSYEQYFGPGTRLTVT.

The CDR3 loop reads CASSATSGELFF. The CDR3 DNA is TGTGCCAGCAGCGCAACGTCAGGGGAGCTGTTTTTT. V gene TRBV7-8 combines with J gene TRBJ2-2; no reliable D call. Looked up from germline, CDR1 is SGHVS and CDR2 is FQNEAQ. Deletions cut 5 bases from V and 8 bases from J, with 9 bases between. This CDR3 has 12 residues.

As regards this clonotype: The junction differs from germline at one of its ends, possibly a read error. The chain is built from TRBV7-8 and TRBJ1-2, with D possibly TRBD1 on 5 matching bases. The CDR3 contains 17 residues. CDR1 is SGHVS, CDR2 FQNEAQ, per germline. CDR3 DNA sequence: TGTGCCAGCAGCTTAGGTCCATCGGGGCGTCCGCCATATGGCTGCACCTTC. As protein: CASSLGPSGRPPYGCTF.

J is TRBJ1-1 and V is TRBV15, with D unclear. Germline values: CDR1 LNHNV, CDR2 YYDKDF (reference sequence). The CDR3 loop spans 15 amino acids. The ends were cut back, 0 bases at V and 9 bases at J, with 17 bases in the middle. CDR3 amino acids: CATSRDPGSTFQAFF. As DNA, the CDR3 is TGTGCCACCAGCAGAGATCCGGGATCCACTTTCCAAGCTTTCTTT.

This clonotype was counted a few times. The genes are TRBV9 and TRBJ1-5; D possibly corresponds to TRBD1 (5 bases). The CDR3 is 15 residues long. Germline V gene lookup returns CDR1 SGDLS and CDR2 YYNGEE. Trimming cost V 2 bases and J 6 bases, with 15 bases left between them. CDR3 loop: CASSVTGVATQPQHF. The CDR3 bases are TGTGCCAGCAGCGTCACGGGGGTTGCAACTCAGCCCCAGCATTTT.